Listed below are T cell receptor beta chains from one sample, sequenced in a study of radiotherapy plus CTLA-4 blockade in lung cancer. TCRdb's table, derived via immunoSEQ multiplex PCR, lists solely in-frame clones and lacks some. The profile shows some 100,000 clones, roughly four fifths of them singletons. This sample comprised peripheral blood, obtained from a patient treated with radiotherapy plus ipilimumab. Receptors originate from a human donor with non-small cell lung cancer that progressed on radiotherapy plus ipilimumab. Both conserved end residues are part of each CDR3. Fields, in order: V gene, clone size, D gene, J gene, CDR3 DNA, CDR3 protein. D genes are given only for firm matches. The size field is filled for only some rows; it gives once, few, many or a size class.

>TRBV30|-|-|TRBJ1-2
TGTGCCTGGAGTGTACGGGCAGGTCTTTGGGTTAACGGCTACACCTTC
CAWSVRAGLWVNGYTF
>TRBV7-2|-|TRBD2|TRBJ2-1
TGTGCCAGCAGCTTAGGGGAGGGGCAGTTCTTC
CASSLGEGQFF
>TRBV18|-|-|TRBJ1-4
TGTGCCAGCTCAACCCGCGGGGCAGATGAAAAACTGTTTTTT
CASSTRGADEKLFF
>TRBV29-1|-|-|TRBJ1-4
TGCAGCGTTCGGGGTCCTAATGAAAAACTGTTTTTT
CSVRGPNEKLFF
>TRBV4-1|-|-|TRBJ2-1
TGCGCCAGCAGCCAAGGACCGGGCAATGAGCAGTTCTTC
CASSQGPGNEQFF
>TRBV25-1|-|TRBD1|TRBJ1-2
TGTGCCAGCAGGGGGACAGGGCTTCACTATGGCTACACCTTC
CASRGTGLHYGYTF
>TRBV6-5|-|TRBD2|TRBJ2-3
TGTGCCAGCAGTTTCTCAAGACTAGCGGTCACAGATACGCAGTATTTT
CASSFSRLAVTDTQYF
>TRBV7-9|-|-|TRBJ1-4
TGTGCCAGCAGCTTAGGCGGGGCTGGGGAAAAACTGTTTTTT
CASSLGGAGEKLFF
>TRBV18|-|-|TRBJ2-7
TGTGCCAGCTCACTCGGACAGCCCTACGAGCAGTACTTC
CASSLGQPYEQYF
>TRBV15|-|TRBD2|TRBJ2-1
TGTGCCACCAGAGAGCGGGGGGCCTACAATGAGCAGTTCTTC
CATRERGAYNEQFF
>TRBV4-3|-|-|TRBJ2-7
TGCGCCAGCAGCCAAGAGGAGGGGTACGAGCAGTACTTC
CASSQEEGYEQYF
>TRBV18|-|TRBD1|TRBJ2-2
TGTGCCAGCTCACCATACGGACAGGGGGCTCGCACCGGGGAGCTGTTTTTT
CASSPYGQGARTGELFF
>TRBV4-3|-|TRBD1|TRBJ1-6
TGCGCCAGCAGTAGACAGGGCGATAATTCACCCCTCCACTTT
CASSRQGDNSPLHF
>TRBV10-3|few|-|TRBJ2-1
TGTGCCATCAGCCGGGACTCGGCCTACAATGAGCAGTTCTTC
CAISRDSAYNEQFF
>TRBV7-2|-|-|TRBJ2-1
TGTGCCAGCAGCTTAGGGGCGGCGGTCAATGAGCAGTTCTTC
CASSLGAAVNEQFF
>TRBV28|-|-|TRBJ1-2
TGTGCCAGCAGTCGGGACGGAAACTATGGCTACACCTTC
CASSRDGNYGYTF
>TRBV5-1|once|-|TRBJ1-5
TGCGCCAGCAGCTTGGGAGGGAAAAATCAGCCCCAGCATTTT
CASSLGGKNQPQHF
>TRBV7-2|-|TRBD1|TRBJ2-7
TGTGCCAGCAGCTTAGTTTTCCCCGGACAGGGAGTATGGAGCTACGAGCAGTACTTC
CASSLVFPGQGVWSYEQYF
>TRBV29-1|-|TRBD2|TRBJ2-1
TGCAGCGTTGTGGCCGCGGGAGGGAGGATATACAATGAGCAGTTCTTC
CSVVAAGGRIYNEQFF
>TRBV27|once|-|TRBJ1-2
TGTGCCAGCAGTCCTATGACAGGAGCTAACTATGGCTACACCTTC
CASSPMTGANYGYTF
>TRBV6-5|once|TRBD1|TRBJ1-5
TGTGCCAGCAGTTCTCGGACAGGTAATCAGCCCCAGCATTTT
CASSSRTGNQPQHF
>TRBV5-6|-|-|TRBJ1-5
TGTGCCAGCAGCTTGGGACTGCCGGGCAATCAGCCCCAGCATTTT
CASSLGLPGNQPQHF
>TRBV10-3|-|TRBD2|TRBJ2-7
TGTGCCATCGGGCGGGAGGCTATGTACGAACAGTACTTC
CAIGREAMYEQYF
>TRBV2|-|TRBD1|TRBJ2-3
TGTGCCAGCAGTGAAGGGACAGGGGTGACAGATACGCAGTATTTT
CASSEGTGVTDTQYF
>TRBV27|once|-|TRBJ2-7
TGTGCCAGCAGTTTAGCGGGACCTTACGAGCAGTACTTC
CASSLAGPYEQYF
>TRBV5-1|-|TRBD2|TRBJ2-7
TGCGCCAGCAGCCCGAACCCGTCCACCGCGGGAGCCGGCTACGAGCAGTACTTC
CASSPNPSTAGAGYEQYF
>TRBV6-5|-|TRBD1|TRBJ1-2
TGTGCCAGCAGTGGCGGGACAGTAAGGGGCTACACCTTC
CASSGGTVRGYTF
>TRBV6-1|-|-|TRBJ2-3
TGTGCCAGCAGCCCAAACACAGATACGCAGTATTTT
CASSPNTDTQYF
>TRBV19|-|TRBD1|TRBJ2-3
TGTGCCAGTAGTATGGGACAGTTCACAGATACGCAGTATTTT
CASSMGQFTDTQYF
>TRBV6-4|-|-|TRBJ1-1
TGTGCCAGCAGTCCACAGGGTTTTGGAACTGAAGCTTTCTTT
CASSPQGFGTEAFF
>TRBV5-8|-|TRBD2|TRBJ2-6
TGTGCCAGCGGCGGGGGGGTGAGCTCTGGGGCCAACGTCCTGACTTTC
CASGGGVSSGANVLTF
>TRBV19|-|-|TRBJ1-2
TGTGCCAGTAGAACCGGGAACTATGGCTACACCTTC
CASRTGNYGYTF
>TRBV2|-|-|TRBJ2-3
TGTGCCAGCAGCGATCCTAGGTTTGCAGATACGCAGTATTTT
CASSDPRFADTQYF
>TRBV5-1|-|TRBD1|TRBJ2-2
TGCGCCAGCAGCATGGGACAGGGGGTTTCAACCGGGGAGCTGTTTTTT
CASSMGQGVSTGELFF
>TRBV19|-|TRBD2|TRBJ2-1
TGTGCCAGTAGTCGGCTAGCGGGGATGTACAATGAGCAGTTCTTC
CASSRLAGMYNEQFF
>TRBV9|-|TRBD1|TRBJ1-4
TGTGCCAGCAGCGTAGCTTTTGGACAGGGGACTGAAAAACTGTTTTTT
CASSVAFGQGTEKLFF
>TRBV5-1|few|-|TRBJ2-3
TGCGCCAGCAGCCCGGGACATTCCGGCACAGATACGCAGTATTTT
CASSPGHSGTDTQYF
>TRBV6-5|-|-|TRBJ1-6
TGTGCCAGCAGTTACACGCGGGAAGTAGGAATTTCACCCCTCCACTTT
CASSYTREVGISPLHF
>TRBV28|-|TRBD2|TRBJ2-3
TGTGCCAGCAGTTTAATCCTAGCGGCCGGCACAGATACGCAGTATTTT
CASSLILAAGTDTQYF
>TRBV30|-|-|TRBJ1-2
TGTGCCTGGACCCCATCGGGCTACACCAACTATGGCTACACCTTC
CAWTPSGYTNYGYTF
>TRBV6-5|-|-|TRBJ1-5
TGTGCCAGCAGTTACACCAAGGGAGATCAGCCCCAGCATTTT
CASSYTKGDQPQHF
>TRBV4-3|-|-|TRBJ2-4
TGCGCCAGCAGCCAAGTAGGCCAGGAGTACATTCAGTACTTC
CASSQVGQEYIQYF